The 4 T cell receptor beta chains listed next were all sequenced from one sample in a study of CD8+ T cells in alopecia areata. Following RNA extraction, reverse transcription yielded cDNA that acted as the sequencing template. Sequencing was performed with immunoSEQ multiplex PCR; in TCRdb, only in-frame clones are kept and a portion is missing. This sample has 100,000 to 150,000 clones, with about 49% found just once. The input for sequencing was CD8+ T cells sorted from blood, taken at week 0. The receptors were gathered from a human donor with alopecia areata.

The J gene is TRBJ1-5, the V gene TRBV27, with 7 nucleotides matching TRBD1. Germline V gene lookup returns CDR1 MNHEY and CDR2 SMNVEV (reference sequence). The ends lost 6 bases at V and 2 bases at J; junction bases unmatched: 10. CDR3 size: 16 residues. In DNA form, the CDR3 reads TGTGCCAGCAGGCCGAACAGGGGTGGAGGCAATCAGCCCCAGCATTTT. Protein sequence: CASRPNRGGGNQPQHF.

This clone showed up just a few times. This sequence joins TRBV5-4 and TRBJ1-5; no clear D. Trimming removed 0 bases at V and 9 bases at J, with 7 bases between. Germline V gene lookup returns CDR1 SGHNT and CDR2 YYREEE (reference sequence). The CDR3 has 12 amino acids. CDR3 in DNA: TGTGCCAGCAGCTTGGAGGGAGCGCCCCAGCATTTT. Protein sequence: CASSLEGAPQHF.

This clone was seen a few times. The CDR3 protein is CAIQTGANVLTF. The CDR3 nucleotides are TGTGCCATCCAGACTGGGGCCAACGTCCTGACTTTC. V usage is TRBV10-3 and J usage is TRBJ2-6; D remains ambiguous. The CDR3 has 12 amino acids. The germline V gene has CDR1 ENHRY and CDR2 SYGVKD. Trimming pared 8 bases from V and 2 bases from J, leaving 4 bases between.

The rearrangement uses TRBV6-1 and TRBJ2-7; 9 positions agree with TRBD1. CDR1 and CDR2 from the germline V gene are MNHNS and SASEGT. This CDR3 spans 15 amino acids. The junction had 7 bases not matched to a gene; V was cut back by 6 bases and J by 1 base. Written as DNA, the CDR3 is TGTGCCAGCAGCTTGTCCGGGACAGGGTCCTACGAGCAGTACTTC. As protein: CASSLSGTGSYEQYF.